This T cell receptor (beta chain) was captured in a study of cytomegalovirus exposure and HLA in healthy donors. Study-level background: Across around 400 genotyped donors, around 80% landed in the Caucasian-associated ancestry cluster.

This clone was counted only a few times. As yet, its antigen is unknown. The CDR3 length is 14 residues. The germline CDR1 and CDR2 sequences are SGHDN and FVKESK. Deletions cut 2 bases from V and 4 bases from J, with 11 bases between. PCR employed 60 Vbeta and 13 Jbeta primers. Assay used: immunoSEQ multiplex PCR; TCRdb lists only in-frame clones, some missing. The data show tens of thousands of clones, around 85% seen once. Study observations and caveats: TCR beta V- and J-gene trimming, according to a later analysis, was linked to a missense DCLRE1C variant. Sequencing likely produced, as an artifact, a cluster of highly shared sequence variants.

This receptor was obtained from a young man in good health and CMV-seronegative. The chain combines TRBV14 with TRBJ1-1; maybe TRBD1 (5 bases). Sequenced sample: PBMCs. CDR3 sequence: CASSQPGLLTEAFF. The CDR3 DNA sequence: TGTGCCAGCAGCCAACCGGGACTACTCACTGAAGCTTTCTTT.